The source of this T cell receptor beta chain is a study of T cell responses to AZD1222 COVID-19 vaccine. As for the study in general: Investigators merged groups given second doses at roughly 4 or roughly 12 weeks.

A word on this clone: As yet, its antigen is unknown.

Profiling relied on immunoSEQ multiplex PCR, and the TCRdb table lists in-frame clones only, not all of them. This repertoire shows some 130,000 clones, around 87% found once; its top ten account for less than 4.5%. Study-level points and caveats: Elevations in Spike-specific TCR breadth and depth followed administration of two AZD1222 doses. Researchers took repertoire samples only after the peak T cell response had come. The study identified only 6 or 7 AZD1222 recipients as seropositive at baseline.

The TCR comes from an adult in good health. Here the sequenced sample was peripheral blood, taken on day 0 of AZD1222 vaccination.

CDR3 protein: CASSSGTSGEDTQYF. CDR3 bases: TGTGCCAGCAGCTCCGGGACTAGCGGGGAAGATACGCAGTATTTT. The chain combines TRBV7-3 with TRBJ2-3, with TRBD2 identical over 13 bases. V lost 4 bases to trimming and J lost 5 bases; unmatched junction nucleotides: 3. This CDR3 has 15 amino acids. The germline V gene has CDR1 SGHTA and CDR2 FQGTGA.